This is a list of T cell receptor beta chains from one sample in a study of CD8+CD57+ T cells in acquired aplastic anemia. MiXCR, applied by TCRdb to the reads, yields one record per CDR3 protein. This repertoire shows 150,000 to 180,000 distinct CDR3 sequences, 40% to 65% found once; its top ten account for roughly 12%. Sequenced input: sorted CD4+, CD8+, or CD8+CD57+ T cells (not recorded which) from PBMCs. The receptors were sampled from a human donor with aplastic anemia. CDR3s include the opening cysteine and the closing phenylalanine or tryptophan. The D gene is left open where the match is weak. A clone size is listed for some rows: how often the clone was seen (once, few, many), or a class if it is expanded.

d_call: -; cdr3_length: 15; clone_size: many; j_call: TRBJ2-7; v_call: TRBV24-1; cdr3_aa: CATSDPSRPLDEQYF; cdr3_nt: TGTGCCACCAGTGATCCGAGCCGTCCTTTGGACGAGCAGTACTTC
d_call: TRBD1; cdr3_length: 15; clone_size: few; j_call: TRBJ1-2; v_call: TRBV5-8; cdr3_aa: CASSLAGTDRTGYTF; cdr3_nt: TGTGCCAGCAGCTTGGCGGGGACAGATCGTACCGGCTACACCTTC
d_call: TRBD1; cdr3_length: 16; clone_size: many; j_call: TRBJ2-3; v_call: TRBV20-1; cdr3_aa: CSARDPDRGRVDTQYF; cdr3_nt: TGCAGTGCTAGAGATCCAGACAGGGGACGTGTGGATACGCAGTATTTT
d_call: -; cdr3_length: 13; clone_size: few; j_call: TRBJ2-3; v_call: TRBV20-1; cdr3_aa: CSAAGQDTDTQYF; cdr3_nt: TGCAGTGCGGCTGGGCAGGACACAGATACGCAGTATTTT
d_call: -; cdr3_length: 15; clone_size: -; j_call: TRBJ1-5; v_call: TRBV2; cdr3_aa: CASSDRDSSYQPQHF; cdr3_nt: TGTGCCAGCAGTGACAGAGACAGTTCCTACCAGCCCCAGCATTTT
d_call: -; cdr3_length: 14; clone_size: -; j_call: TRBJ1-5; v_call: TRBV9; cdr3_aa: CASSVEGSGQPQHF; cdr3_nt: TGTGCCAGCAGCGTAGAGGGTTCCGGGCAGCCCCAGCATTTT
d_call: TRBD1; cdr3_length: 15; clone_size: many; j_call: TRBJ2-7; v_call: TRBV5-1; cdr3_aa: CASSLEGQGRDEQYF; cdr3_nt: TGCGCCAGCAGCTTGGAGGGACAGGGGAGGGACGAGCAGTACTTC
d_call: -; cdr3_length: 15; clone_size: many; j_call: TRBJ2-7; v_call: TRBV4-3; cdr3_aa: CASSQGRDFSYEQYF; cdr3_nt: TGCGCCAGCAGCCAAGGGAGGGACTTCTCCTACGAGCAGTACTTC
d_call: -; cdr3_length: 15; clone_size: once; j_call: TRBJ1-1; v_call: TRBV7-9; cdr3_aa: CASSPLLAQNTEAFF; cdr3_nt: TGTGCCAGCAGCCCCCTACTAGCACAGAACACTGAAGCTTTCTTT
d_call: -; cdr3_length: 16; clone_size: -; j_call: TRBJ2-2; v_call: TRBV11-2; cdr3_aa: CASSLVAGSNTGELFF; cdr3_nt: TGTGCCAGCAGCTTAGTAGCAGGATCGAACACCGGGGAGCTGTTTTTT
d_call: TRBD1; cdr3_length: 13; clone_size: -; j_call: TRBJ1-2; v_call: TRBV7-8; cdr3_aa: CASSAGTGTGYTF; cdr3_nt: TGTGCCAGCAGCGCCGGGACAGGGACTGGCTACACCTTC
d_call: -; cdr3_length: 15; clone_size: -; j_call: TRBJ2-2; v_call: TRBV10-3; cdr3_aa: CASSVGAANTGELFF; cdr3_nt: TGTGCCAGCAGTGTGGGAGCCGCGAACACCGGGGAGCTGTTTTTT
d_call: -; cdr3_length: 17; clone_size: many; j_call: TRBJ1-1; v_call: TRBV6-4; cdr3_aa: CASSDPPQGARSTEAFF; cdr3_nt: TGTGCCAGCAGTGACCCACCCCAAGGGGCGAGAAGCACTGAAGCTTTCTTT
d_call: TRBD2; cdr3_length: 18; clone_size: few; j_call: TRBJ2-2; v_call: TRBV6-5; cdr3_aa: CASSYRASGGAGTGELFF; cdr3_nt: TGTGCCAGCAGTTACCGCGCTAGCGGGGGGGCCGGGACCGGGGAGCTGTTTTTT
d_call: -; cdr3_length: 14; clone_size: -; j_call: TRBJ2-5; v_call: TRBV20-1; cdr3_aa: CSARDSFGGETQYF; cdr3_nt: TGCAGTGCTAGGGACAGTTTCGGCGGAGAGACCCAGTACTTC
d_call: -; cdr3_length: 12; clone_size: many; j_call: TRBJ2-1; v_call: TRBV7-6; cdr3_aa: CASSLSHNEQFF; cdr3_nt: TGTGCCAGCAGCCTTAGCCACAATGAGCAGTTCTTC
d_call: TRBD2; cdr3_length: 17; clone_size: many; j_call: TRBJ2-3; v_call: TRBV9; cdr3_aa: CASSVEASGASTDTQYF; cdr3_nt: TGTGCCAGCAGCGTAGAGGCTAGCGGGGCGAGCACAGATACGCAGTATTTT
d_call: TRBD1; cdr3_length: 16; clone_size: -; j_call: TRBJ2-1; v_call: TRBV19; cdr3_aa: CASSMGDRGLYNEQFF; cdr3_nt: TGTGCCAGTAGTATGGGGGACAGGGGCCTTTACAATGAGCAGTTCTTC
d_call: TRBD1; cdr3_length: 15; clone_size: -; j_call: TRBJ2-5; v_call: TRBV5-4; cdr3_aa: CASSGTGQAQETQYF; cdr3_nt: TGTGCCAGCAGCGGAACCGGACAGGCCCAAGAGACCCAGTACTTC
d_call: -; cdr3_length: 18; clone_size: once; j_call: TRBJ2-3; v_call: TRBV24-1; cdr3_aa: CATSDSLDFKLNTDTQYF; cdr3_nt: TGTGCCACCAGTGATTCCCTCGATTTCAAACTCAACACAGATACGCAGTATTTT
d_call: TRBD1; cdr3_length: 15; clone_size: few; j_call: TRBJ2-1; v_call: TRBV6-1; cdr3_aa: CASSRTGRSYNERFF; cdr3_nt: TGTGCCAGCAGCCGGACAGGGCGGTCCTACAATGAGCGGTTCTTC
d_call: -; cdr3_length: 15; clone_size: -; j_call: TRBJ1-2; v_call: TRBV2; cdr3_aa: CASSLGSQAIYGYTF; cdr3_nt: TGTGCCAGCAGTTTAGGCTCCCAGGCAATATATGGCTACACCTTC
d_call: TRBD1; cdr3_length: 15; clone_size: -; j_call: TRBJ1-2; v_call: TRBV19; cdr3_aa: CASSVAGTGTYGYTF; cdr3_nt: TGTGCCAGTAGTGTCGCCGGGACAGGGACCTATGGCTACACCTTC
d_call: -; cdr3_length: 18; clone_size: -; j_call: TRBJ1-6; v_call: TRBV19; cdr3_aa: CASSPESGASSYNSPLHF; cdr3_nt: TGTGCCAGTAGTCCGGAGTCGGGGGCGAGCTCCTATAATTCACCCCTCCACTTT
d_call: -; cdr3_length: 15; clone_size: many; j_call: TRBJ1-3; v_call: TRBV7-9; cdr3_aa: CASSLVGGSGNTIYF; cdr3_nt: TGTGCCAGCAGCTTAGTAGGGGGCTCTGGAAACACCATATATTTT
d_call: -; cdr3_length: 14; clone_size: few; j_call: TRBJ1-1; v_call: TRBV6-1; cdr3_aa: CASSRRGGDTEAFF; cdr3_nt: TGTGCCAGCAGTCGACGTGGAGGAGACACTGAAGCTTTCTTT
d_call: -; cdr3_length: 14; clone_size: many; j_call: TRBJ1-3; v_call: TRBV6-1; cdr3_aa: CASSEGGSGNTIYF; cdr3_nt: TGTGCCAGCAGTGAAGGGGGCTCTGGAAACACCATATATTTT
d_call: -; cdr3_length: 15; clone_size: -; j_call: TRBJ1-4; v_call: TRBV18; cdr3_aa: CASSPAREANEKLFF; cdr3_nt: TGTGCCAGCTCACCAGCGAGGGAAGCGAATGAAAAACTGTTTTTT
d_call: TRBD1; cdr3_length: 14; clone_size: many; j_call: TRBJ2-7; v_call: TRBV5-1; cdr3_aa: CASSPGQGSYEQYF; cdr3_nt: TGCGCCAGCAGCCCCGGACAGGGCTCCTACGAGCAGTACTTC
d_call: TRBD1; cdr3_length: 15; clone_size: -; j_call: TRBJ1-6; v_call: TRBV15; cdr3_aa: CATSREDRVYSPLHF; cdr3_nt: TGTGCCACCAGCAGAGAGGACAGGGTTTATTCACCCCTCCACTTT
d_call: -; cdr3_length: 13; clone_size: -; j_call: TRBJ2-1; v_call: TRBV6-1; cdr3_aa: CASGGHSRGEQFF; cdr3_nt: TGTGCCAGCGGTGGCCACTCTAGGGGTGAGCAGTTCTTC
d_call: TRBD1; cdr3_length: 18; clone_size: many; j_call: TRBJ1-1; v_call: TRBV11-1; cdr3_aa: CASRIQIRQGALNTEAFF; cdr3_nt: TGTGCCAGCAGGATACAAATCCGACAGGGGGCTTTGAACACTGAAGCTTTCTTT
d_call: -; cdr3_length: 15; clone_size: few; j_call: TRBJ2-7; v_call: TRBV7-2; cdr3_aa: CASSLGVQGLYEQYF; cdr3_nt: TGTGCCAGCAGCTTAGGAGTGCAGGGGTTGTACGAGCAGTACTTC
d_call: TRBD1; cdr3_length: 17; clone_size: -; j_call: TRBJ2-5; v_call: TRBV19; cdr3_aa: CASSIFGTGGYQETQYF; cdr3_nt: TGTGCCAGTAGTATCTTCGGGACAGGGGGGTACCAAGAGACCCAGTACTTC
d_call: TRBD2; cdr3_length: 14; clone_size: many; j_call: TRBJ2-5; v_call: TRBV12-3/TRBV12-4; cdr3_aa: CASREAGGSETQYF; cdr3_nt: TGTGCCAGCAGAGAAGCGGGGGGTTCAGAGACCCAGTACTTC